This T cell receptor (beta chain) was found in a study of human T cells and chemical hapten exposure. Study background: Small discrepancies in pooled library volume mainly accounted for the varying TCR yields per sample.

Unique molecular identifiers were attached to individual cDNA molecules within the library. TCRdb reanalysed the RACE reads using MiXCR and keeps one entry per CDR3 protein. The sample records 30,000 to 35,000 distinct CDR3 sequences, around 7.4% being singletons. The CDR3 loop spans 15 amino acids. Germline assignment: CDR1 DFQATT and CDR2 SNEGSKA (reference sequence). Trimming cost V 0 bases and J 4 bases, with 10 bases left between them. This clonotype has ten or more counts. Antigen specificity is unknown. Time point reported: healthy volunteer bleed at 2 weeks. RNA extraction used unfractionated whole blood as the source of total RNA. Regarding the study as a whole: Counts of TCRs above 1 in 1000 frequency stayed unchanged with DPC sensitization.

The V call is TRBV20-1, the J call TRBJ1-6; TRBD1 might be the D (6 bases). Source material: whole blood. The clonotype was recovered from a human donor in good health. Some clones in this sample may be carry-over from other donors' samples. The CDR3: CSARDGGLYNSPLHF. The DNA of the CDR3 is TGCAGTGCTAGAGACGGGGGGCTTTATAATTCACCCCTCCACTTT.